This TCR beta chain stems from a study of blood T cells in healthy people across ages. The second PCR ran about 6 to 12 cycles with a sample-barcoded 5' primer and J-beta primers. From the 5' RACE reads, TCRdb called clonotypes with MiXCR, one entry per CDR3 protein. The sample lists roughly 680,000 distinct CDR3 sequences; approximately 52% were seen once. Notes on this clonotype: As yet, its antigen is unknown.

Study-wide points: The CMV status of each donor remained undetermined, and this could have confounded shifts in expanded clonotypes. Correlation between TCR beta diversity and naive T cell percentage was strong. Significant beta diversity loss was already apparent by age around 40, declining roughly linearly.

The specimen sequenced was blood. This sequence was found in a woman aged 80 or over in good health.

CDR3 DNA sequence: TGCGCCAGCAGCTTGGAAGTGAGACAAGGGAACACCATATATTTT. Protein sequence: CASSLEVRQGNTIYF. This rearrangement joins TRBV5-1 to TRBJ1-3; D gene uncertain. Germline lookup yields CDR1 SGHRS and CDR2 YFSETQ. The V end lost 0 bases, the J end lost 7 bases, and 14 bases lay between the germline ends. There are 15 residues in the CDR3.